Shown below are 24 T cell receptor beta chains from a single sample sequenced in a study of shared clonotypes between healthy human individuals. TCRdb keeps only in-frame clones here, not all; method: immunoSEQ multiplex PCR. The sample has 760,000 or so clones; 96% are singletons. Cells designated naive CD8 were CD45RO-negative and were positively selected for CCR7, with terminally differentiated effector memory CD45RA+ cells excluded. Source material: naive CD8+ T cells sorted from blood. Receptor source: a young man in good health.

In the case of this clone: Different DNA sequences within this sample yield the same CDR3. This chain uses TRBV7-6 with TRBJ2-3; 14 nucleotides match TRBD2. From germline, CDR1 is SGHVS and CDR2 FNYEAQ. This CDR3 has 15 amino acids. Trimming cost V 4 bases and J 3 bases; bases outside gene matches: 0. The CDR3 DNA sequence: TGTGCCAGCAGCTGGACTAGCGGGAGGACAGATACGCAGTATTTT. It codes for CASSWTSGRTDTQYF.

The rearrangement links TRBV5-1 to TRBJ2-7, with TRBD1 matching over 7 bases. V lost 4 bases and J lost 5; bases outside the gene matches: 15. In germline, CDR1 is SGHRS, CDR2 YFSETQ. This CDR3 is built from 16 residues. The CDR3 is CASSRGPQGRSNEQYF. The CDR3 DNA is TGCGCCAGCAGCCGCGGCCCACAGGGGCGTAGTAACGAGCAGTACTTC.

V and J are TRBV5-1 and TRBJ2-2; possibly TRBD1 or TRBD2 for D (5 bases each). Looked up from germline, CDR1 is SGHRS and CDR2 is YFSETQ. The CDR3 is 17 residues long. V lost 4 bases and J 0 bases, leaving 16 bases between the germline ends. The CDR3 sequence: CASSSPRDATNTGELFF. DNA for the CDR3: TGCGCCAGCAGCAGCCCCCGGGACGCTACGAACACCGGGGAGCTGTTTTTT. Full variable domain (remainder filled in from reference TRBV5-1 and TRBJ2-2): KAGVTQTPRYLIKTRGQQVTLSCSPISGHRSVSWYQQTPGQGLQFLFEYFSETQRNKGNFPGRFSGRQFSNSRSEMNVSTLELGDSALYLCASSSPRDATNTGELFFGEGSRLTVL.

This chain connects TRBV7-9 to TRBJ1-2, with TRBD1 as a possible D gene (5 bases). This CDR3 comprises 17 residues. V was clipped by 5 bases and J by 8 bases, with 27 bases between them. CDR1 and CDR2 from the germline V gene are SEHNR and FQNEAQ (reference sequence). The CDR3 region is CASSPPPRGKYISGYTF. CDR3 in DNA: TGTGCCAGCAGCCCTCCCCCCCGGGGCAAATATATCTCGGGCTACACCTTC.

V usage is TRBV19 and J usage is TRBJ1-2; TRBD1 is a possible D gene (5 bases). Germline-derived CDR1 and CDR2 are LNHDA and SQIVND (reference sequence). Trimming left V 3 bases short and J 10 bases short, with 15 bases between. The CDR3 totals 13 residues. The CDR3 DNA reads TGTGCCAGTAGTATTGGAGGTATAGGGGACTACACCTTC. Its translation is CASSIGGIGDYTF.

For this clone: A junction end diverges from the germline sequence, so it may reflect a read error. Other DNA sequences in this sample translate to the same CDR3. The V gene is TRBV7-7, the J gene TRBJ2-7; 11 nucleotides agree with TRBD1. CDR1 is SSHAT and CDR2 is FNYEAQ in the germline V gene (reference sequence). The CDR3 runs 14 residues. CDR3 protein: CASSPGQGAYEQYF. The CDR3 DNA reads as TGTGCTAGCAGCCCGGGACAGGGGGCCTACGAGCAGTACTTC.

This CDR3 is CASSLRLAGWDEQFF. CDR3 nucleotide sequence: TGTGCCAGCAGCCTGAGGCTAGCGGGATGGGATGAGCAGTTCTTC. The chain joins TRBV14 to TRBJ2-1; TRBD2 matches 9 bases. The germline V gene encodes CDR1 SGHDN and CDR2 FVKESK. Losses at the gene ends were 4 bases for V and 8 bases for J; bases not matched to a gene: 9. CDR3 length equals 15 residues.

This chain joins TRBV11-2 and TRBJ2-3; 7 bases agree with TRBD2. In germline, CDR1 is SGHAT, CDR2 FQNNGV. The ends lost 0 bases at V and 4 bases at J; junction bases unmatched: 13. The CDR3 covers 18 residues. CDR3 bases: TGTGCCAGCAGCTTAGATATTTGGCTAGCGGACCGCCCAGATACGCAGTATTTT. The encoded protein is CASSLDIWLADRPDTQYF.

The chain carries TRBV6-6 and TRBJ2-7, with no clear D. The CDR3 is 13 residues long. Between the trimmed V and J ends, which lost 5 bases and 3 bases, there was a span of 11 bases. Germline CDR1 reads MNHNY; CDR2 reads SVGAGI (reference sequence). The CDR3: CASSPLGGYEQYF. CDR3 DNA sequence: TGTGCCAGCAGTCCCCTGGGCGGCTACGAGCAGTACTTC.

This chain uses TRBV2 with TRBJ2-7; 9 bases align to TRBD1. This CDR3 contains 17 residues. Germline CDR1 SNHLY, CDR2 FYNNEI. The V gene end was trimmed by 3 bases and the J gene end by 7 bases; junction bases not matched to a gene: 16. CDR3 bases: TGTGCCAGCAGTGACGGGGGACAGGGCGTGTCGTCGTGGGAGCAGTACTTC. This encodes CASSDGGQGVSSWEQYF.

The chain uses TRBV29-1 and TRBJ2-1; no clear D. The germline gives CDR1 SQVTM, CDR2 ANQGSEA. CDR3 length equals 13 residues. V was clipped by 4 bases and J by 5 bases, with 12 bases between them. CDR3 in amino acids: CSVVSWAHNEQFF. The CDR3 coding sequence is TGCAGCGTTGTCTCCTGGGCGCACAATGAGCAGTTCTTC.

The chain is built from TRBV5-8 and TRBJ2-7, with D perhaps given as TRBD1 or TRBD2 (5 bases each). This CDR3 region has 15 residues. Germline-derived CDR1 and CDR2 are SGHTS and YDEGEE. Trimming took 3 bases from V and 6 from J, leaving 19 bases between them. The CDR3 spells CASSWPGPRLSEQYF. In nucleotides, the CDR3 is TGTGCCAGCAGCTGGCCGGGACCCAGACTCTCCGAGCAGTACTTC.

The chain combines TRBV4-3 with TRBJ1-2, with D perhaps TRBD1 (5 bases). The CDR3 extends over 17 amino acids. V gave up 1 base and J gave up 3 bases, with 18 bases separating them. Per germline, CDR1 LGHNA and CDR2 YSLEER. The CDR3 sequence: CASSQVVRDPRDYGYTF. The CDR3 bases are TGCGCCAGCAGCCAAGTTGTCCGGGACCCAAGGGACTATGGCTACACCTTC.

The chain employs TRBV7-8 and TRBJ2-6, with D perhaps TRBD1 (5 bases). V was clipped by 4 bases and J by 0 bases, with 16 bases between them. Germline V lookup: CDR1 SGHVS, CDR2 FQNEAQ. CDR3 length: 18 amino acids. The CDR3 reads CASSYGVGAYSGANVLTF. CDR3 DNA: TGTGCCAGCAGCTATGGGGTAGGGGCTTACTCTGGGGCCAACGTCCTGACTTTC.

J is TRBJ2-1 and V is TRBV27; the D is unclear. This CDR3 region has 14 residues. Germline CDR1 and CDR2: MNHEY and SMNVEV (reference sequence). The V gene lost 6 bases and the J gene lost 3 bases, with 12 bases spanning the gap. The CDR3 coding sequence is TGTGCCAGCAGCTTCTCCCCGAGCTACAATGAGCAGTTCTTC. It specifies CASSFSPSYNEQFF.

Of note for this clone: Mismatch with germline at one junction end may stem from a read error. The genes are TRBV14 and TRBJ2-7; D gene uncertain. There are 13 residues in the CDR3. The germline V gene encodes CDR1 SGHDN and CDR2 FVKESK. The CDR3 DNA follows: TGTGCCAGCAGCCAAGTAGGAGTTGCGATGAGGTTCTTC. This encodes CASSQVGVAMRFF.

The chain uses TRBV25-1 and TRBJ2-7, with no clear D. V was trimmed by 3 bases and J by 1 base, leaving 10 bases between them. The CDR3 has 14 residues. The germline CDR1 and CDR2 sequences are MGHDK and SYGVNS. CDR3 DNA: TGTGCCAGCAGTGATGCCCCAGTTTCCTACGAGCAGTACTTC. It translates to CASSDAPVSYEQYF.

The DNA of the CDR3 is TGCAGCGTTCGGGGACACTCGGAGACCCCCGGGGAGCTGTTTTTT. It specifies CSVRGHSETPGELFF. The chain couples TRBV29-1 to TRBJ2-2; D perhaps matches TRBD1 (6 bases). The CDR3 runs to 15 residues. V lost 5 bases, J lost 6 bases, and 19 bases lay in between. Looked up from germline, CDR1 is SQVTM and CDR2 is ANQGSEA.

The V gene is TRBV28, the J gene TRBJ1-5; weak D call: TRBD1 (5 bases). Germline lookup yields CDR1 MDHEN and CDR2 SYDVKM. Trimming took 1 base from V and 5 from J, leaving 15 bases between them. CDR3 length equals 16 residues. CDR3 loop: CASSLSGPLGHQPQHF. In nucleotides, the CDR3 is TGTGCCAGCAGTTTATCGGGACCTTTAGGGCATCAGCCCCAGCATTTT.

The rearrangement uses TRBV19 and TRBJ1-4, with 9 bases identical to TRBD1. The CDR3 runs to 16 residues. The ends lost 6 bases at V and 7 bases at J; junction bases unmatched: 12. Germline lookup yields CDR1 LNHDA and CDR2 SQIVND (reference sequence). The CDR3 DNA is TGTGCCAGTAGAGGGGCCTCGCGGGACAGGGCTGAAAAACTGTTTTTT. Protein sequence: CASRGASRDRAEKLFF. Variable domain in full (rest from reference TRBV19 and TRBJ1-4): DGGITQSPKYLFRKEGQNVTLSCEQNLNHDAMYWYRQDPGQGLRLIYYSQIVNDFQKGDIAEGYSVSREKKESFPLTVTSAQKNPTAFYLCASRGASRDRAEKLFFGSGTQLSVL.

V gene TRBV9 combines with J gene TRBJ2-1; D uncertain. Trimming removed 7 bases from V and 6 bases from J, with 8 bases in between. CDR1 SGDLS and CDR2 YYNGEE come from the germline V gene. The CDR3 is 11 amino acids. The CDR3 nucleotides read TGTGCCAGCTCAGATAGCAATGAGCAGTTCTTC. Encoded protein: CASSDSNEQFF.

The chain is built from TRBV29-1 and TRBJ2-7; the D gene is possibly TRBD2 (6 bases). This CDR3 region has 15 residues. Trimming took off 2 bases at V and 2 bases at J, with 16 bases between the two ends. Germline loops: CDR1 SQVTM, CDR2 ANQGSEA. CDR3 sequence reads: CSVEREGREAYEQYF. CDR3 DNA: TGCAGCGTTGAAAGGGAAGGCAGGGAGGCCTACGAGCAGTACTTC.

J is TRBJ2-2 and V is TRBV29-1, with D unresolved. Trimming left V 1 base short and J 4 bases short, with 7 bases between. The V gene's germline CDR1 is SQVTM and CDR2 ANQGSEA. The CDR3 consists of 13 residues. CDR3 protein: CSVEGGITGELFF. CDR3 DNA: TGCAGCGTTGAAGGAGGTATCACCGGGGAGCTGTTTTTT.

CDR3 in DNA: TGTGCCAGCAGCTCGTGGACAGGGCGGGTGGCTGGGGCCAACGTCCTGACTTTC. Protein sequence: CASSSWTGRVAGANVLTF. The V gene is TRBV7-9, the J gene TRBJ2-6; the match to TRBD1 covers 8 bases. With V trimmed by 4 bases and J by 2 bases, 10 bases remained unmatched. The CDR3 is 18 amino acids. Germline V lookup: CDR1 SEHNR, CDR2 FQNEAQ (reference sequence). Looking up the rest from reference TRBV7-9 and TRBJ2-6 gives the full variable domain: DTGVSQNPRHKITKRGQNVTFRCDPISEHNRLYWYRQTLGQGPEFLTYFQNEAQLEKSRLLSDRFSAERPKGSFSTLEIQRTEQGDSAMYLCASSSWTGRVAGANVLTFGAGSRLTVL.